These T cell receptor beta chains were read from a single sample in a study of CD8+ T cells in alopecia areata. Libraries were prepared by immunoSEQ multiplex PCR; TCRdb keeps only in-frame clonotypes and omits some of them. In the table there are 170,000 or so clones, about three fifths of which are singletons. The sample here was CD8+ T cells sorted from blood, taken at week 24, from a patient treated with tofacitinib. These receptors were collected from a human donor with alopecia areata. CDR3s include the opening cysteine and the closing phenylalanine or tryptophan. The D gene is left open where the match is weak. Clone size, where shown, is once, few, many, or a class for clones that have expanded.

D gene	J gene	clone size	V gene	CDR3 protein	CDR3 DNA
.	TRBJ2-1	few	TRBV5-6	CASSLGLEEFF	TGTGCCAGCAGCTTGGGGCTAGAGGAGTTCTTC
.	TRBJ2-4	.	TRBV14	CASSQRREKNIQYF	TGTGCCAGCAGCCAACGCCGGGAAAAAAACATTCAGTACTTC
.	TRBJ1-1	.	TRBV4-1	CASSPQGRKNTEAFF	TGCGCCAGCAGCCCTCAGGGAAGGAAGAACACTGAAGCTTTCTTT
.	TRBJ2-7	few	TRBV7-9	CASSPAYEQYF	TGTGCCAGCAGCCCGGCCTACGAGCAGTACTTC
TRBD1	TRBJ1-1	.	TRBV19	CASRDRGRRANTEAFF	TGTGCCAGTAGGGACAGGGGGCGTCGGGCGAACACTGAAGCTTTCTTT
TRBD1	TRBJ2-7	few	TRBV28	CASSSGQGQYEQYF	TGTGCCAGCAGTTCGGGACAGGGGCAGTACGAGCAGTACTTC
TRBD2	TRBJ2-1	.	TRBV15	CATTGGAGVGNEQFF	TGTGCCACCACCGGTGGAGCGGGGGTTGGGAATGAGCAGTTCTTC
.	TRBJ2-7	few	TRBV5-1	CASGYTARDYEQYF	TGCGCCAGCGGATATACAGCTAGGGACTACGAGCAGTACTTC
.	TRBJ2-7	.	TRBV5-1	CASSLDNGSSYEQYF	TGCGCCAGCAGCTTGGATAACGGGAGCTCCTACGAGCAGTACTTC
.	TRBJ2-4	.	TRBV13	CAVEGSTRGIQYF	TGTGCCGTAGAGGGCAGCACGAGGGGAATTCAGTACTTC
.	TRBJ2-1	.	TRBV19	CASSILYSGYNEQFF	TGTGCCAGTAGTATACTCTATAGCGGCTACAATGAGCAGTTCTTC
TRBD2	TRBJ2-1	.	TRBV27	CASTPLRGGYYNEQFF	TGTGCCAGCACACCACTCCGCGGGGGTTACTACAATGAGCAGTTCTTC
.	TRBJ2-5	.	TRBV13	CASSLGGGSETQYF	TGTGCCAGCAGCTTAGGAGGGGGGTCAGAGACCCAGTACTTC
.	TRBJ2-1	once	TRBV5-1	CASSGGTKNNEQFF	TGCGCCAGCAGCGGAGGGACAAAAAACAATGAGCAGTTCTTC
TRBD2	TRBJ2-5	.	TRBV29-1	CSVVGGLASETQYF	TGCAGCGTTGTCGGGGGACTAGCCAGCGAGACCCAGTACTTC
.	TRBJ1-2	.	TRBV2	CASRGTDNYGYTF	TGTGCCAGCAGGGGGACGGATAACTATGGCTACACCTTC
TRBD2	TRBJ2-5	few	TRBV10-3	CAISDWSSGDQETQYF	TGTGCCATCAGTGATTGGTCTAGCGGGGACCAAGAGACCCAGTACTTC
.	TRBJ2-7	.	TRBV7-2	CASSFRVATPSYEQYF	TGTGCCAGCAGCTTCAGAGTAGCTACCCCAAGCTACGAGCAGTACTTC
TRBD1	TRBJ2-3	.	TRBV18	CASSLPTGRPTNTQYF	TGTGCCAGCTCACTTCCGACAGGGCGTCCCACCAATACGCAGTATTTT
.	TRBJ2-3	few	TRBV23-1	CASSHTTSVTQYF	TGCGCCAGCAGTCATACGACGTCGGTTACGCAGTATTTT
.	TRBJ2-5	.	TRBV11-2	CASSLAGGGTETQYF	TGTGCCAGCAGCCTAGCTGGGGGCGGGACGGAGACCCAGTACTTC
.	TRBJ2-3	.	TRBV7-8	CASSLEMAQYF	TGTGCCAGCAGCTTAGAGATGGCGCAGTATTTT
.	TRBJ2-7	.	TRBV5-1	CASSGLVGQYF	TGCGCCAGCAGCGGCTTAGTGGGGCAGTACTTC
.	TRBJ1-2	.	TRBV21-1	CASSKGPYGYTF	TGTGCCAGCAGCAAAGGGCCGTATGGCTACACCTTC
.	TRBJ1-1	.	TRBV6-1	CASSEIGWTEAFF	TGTGCCAGCAGTGAAATCGGATGGACTGAAGCTTTCTTT
TRBD2	TRBJ2-2	.	TRBV27	CASSLRTSGGATGELFF	TGTGCCAGCAGTTTAAGGACTAGCGGGGGGGCAACCGGGGAGCTGTTTTTT
.	TRBJ2-7	.	TRBV7-8	CASSLEWGTYEQYF	TGTGCCAGCAGCTTAGAGTGGGGGACCTACGAGCAGTACTTC
.	TRBJ2-1	.	TRBV27	CASSLYLPTEGDEQFF	TGTGCCAGCAGTTTATACTTGCCAACAGAGGGCGATGAGCAGTTCTTC
.	TRBJ1-5	.	TRBV15	CATADRGQPQHF	TGTGCCACAGCAGACCGAGGCCAGCCCCAGCATTTT
TRBD2	TRBJ2-3	once	TRBV2	CASSASGVEDTQYF	TGTGCCAGCAGTGCTAGCGGGGTGGAAGATACGCAGTATTTT
.	TRBJ1-6	.	TRBV25-1	CASSENAPSSPLHF	TGTGCCAGCAGTGAGAATGCACCTTCATCACCCCTCCACTTT
.	TRBJ2-1	.	TRBV12-5	CASGLPPGSSYNEQFF	TGTGCTAGTGGTTTGCCCCCCGGGAGCTCCTACAATGAGCAGTTCTTC
.	TRBJ1-1	.	TRBV13	CASSKYTEAFF	TGTGCCAGCAGCAAATACACTGAAGCTTTCTTT
.	TRBJ1-1	.	TRBV6-5	CASSYAWNTEAFF	TGTGCCAGCAGTTACGCCTGGAACACTGAAGCTTTCTTT
.	TRBJ1-5	.	TRBV27	CASSSGRQPQHF	TGTGCCAGCAGTTCGGGAAGACAGCCCCAGCATTTT
TRBD2	TRBJ2-1	.	TRBV19	CASRIAGTSYNEQFF	TGTGCCAGTCGGATAGCGGGGACCTCCTACAATGAGCAGTTCTTC
.	TRBJ1-2	.	TRBV5-1	CASSLAQGANGYTF	TGCGCCAGCAGCTTGGCTCAAGGGGCGAATGGCTACACCTTC
.	TRBJ2-7	.	TRBV5-1	CASSLAQFGGPNYEQYF	TGCGCCAGCAGCTTGGCTCAATTTGGCGGGCCCAACTACGAGCAGTACTTC
.	TRBJ2-4	.	TRBV30	CAWTLPGRKNIQYF	TGTGCCTGGACCCTTCCGGGGCGTAAAAACATTCAGTACTTC
TRBD1	TRBJ1-1	once	TRBV29-1	CSVDPGTGGRNTEAFF	TGCAGCGTAGATCCCGGGACAGGGGGCCGGAACACTGAAGCTTTCTTT
.	TRBJ2-7	.	TRBV4-2	CASSQDSVLAYEQYF	TGTGCCAGCAGCCAAGATTCGGTGTTGGCCTACGAGCAGTACTTC
.	TRBJ2-2	.	TRBV29-1	CSVPRSGELFF	TGCAGCGTCCCCAGGTCCGGGGAGCTGTTTTTT
.	TRBJ1-2	.	TRBV27	CASSFNRADAYGYTF	TGTGCCAGCAGTTTTAACAGGGCGGATGCCTATGGCTACACCTTC
TRBD1	TRBJ2-7	.	TRBV6-5	CASSYSGQGAPQYF	TGTGCCAGCAGTTACTCGGGACAGGGGGCTCCGCAGTACTTC
.	TRBJ1-1	.	TRBV4-1	CASSQDYTGRAEAFF	TGCGCCAGCAGCCAAGATTATACAGGGAGGGCTGAAGCTTTCTTT
.	TRBJ1-1	.	TRBV15	CATGEGNTEAFF	TGTGCCACAGGGGAGGGGAACACTGAAGCTTTCTTT
.	TRBJ2-5	few	TRBV4-2	CASSQDLWRRDPLAFAQYF	TGTGCCAGCAGCCAAGATCTTTGGAGACGGGACCCCCTTGCATTTGCCCAGTACTTC
.	TRBJ1-5	.	TRBV10-2	CASSESRDLRDQPQHF	TGCGCCAGCAGTGAGTCCCGAGATCTCCGGGATCAGCCCCAGCATTTT
.	TRBJ2-3	.	TRBV6-5	CASRTAYTQYF	TGTGCCAGCAGGACGGCTTATACGCAGTATTTT
.	TRBJ2-5	once	TRBV6-5	CASSYRQYQETQYF	TGTGCCAGCAGTTACCGACAGTACCAAGAGACCCAGTACTTC
.	TRBJ2-1	few	TRBV29-1	CSVEAPTLASGVDEQFF	TGCAGCGTTGAAGCCCCCACCTTAGCCTCCGGCGTCGATGAGCAGTTCTTC
.	TRBJ1-5	.	TRBV30	CAWSLGLGDQPQHF	TGTGCCTGGAGTTTGGGGTTAGGGGATCAGCCCCAGCATTTT
TRBD2	TRBJ2-7	.	TRBV6-5	CASSYSAGGSYEQYF	TGTGCCAGCAGTTACTCAGCGGGGGGTTCCTACGAGCAGTACTTC